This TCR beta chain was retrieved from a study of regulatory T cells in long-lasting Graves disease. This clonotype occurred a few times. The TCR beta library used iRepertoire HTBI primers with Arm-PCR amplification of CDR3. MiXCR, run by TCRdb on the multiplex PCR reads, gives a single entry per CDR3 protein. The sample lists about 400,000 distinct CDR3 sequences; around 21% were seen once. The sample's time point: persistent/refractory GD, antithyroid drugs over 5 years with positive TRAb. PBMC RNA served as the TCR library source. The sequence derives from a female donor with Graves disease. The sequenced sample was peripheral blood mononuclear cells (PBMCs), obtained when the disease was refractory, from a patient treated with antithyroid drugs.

This CDR3 is CASSYSSFLNTEAFF. CDR3 DNA: TGTGCCAGCAGCTATAGTAGTTTCTTGAACACTGAAGCTTTCTTT. The chain carries TRBV5-6 and TRBJ1-1; no definite D call. Trimming removed 3 bases from V and 0 bases from J, with 12 bases in between. CDR3 length equals 15 residues. The V gene's germline CDR1 is SGHDT and CDR2 YYEEEE.